Following are 6 T cell receptor beta chains from one sample sequenced in a study of cytomegalovirus exposure and HLA in healthy donors. Primers: 60 Vbeta forward and 13 Jbeta reverse. Profiled with immunoSEQ multiplex PCR; TCRdb holds only in-frame clones, not every one. The sample lists some 120,000 clones, 60% to 75% occurring once. Input material: PBMCs. The receptors were sampled from a woman aged 45-65 years in good health and CMV-seropositive.

The rearrangement joins TRBV11-2 to TRBJ1-2; 7 bases are a match to TRBD1. The V gene end was trimmed by 4 bases and the J gene end by 8 bases; junction bases not matched to a gene: 7. The CDR3 length is 13 residues. The V gene's germline CDR1 is SGHAT and CDR2 FQNNGV. CDR3 protein: CASSSRRGLGYTF. In DNA form, the CDR3 reads TGTGCCAGCAGCTCAAGGAGGGGGCTCGGCTACACCTTC.

This clone appeared a few times. CDR3 nucleotides: TGTGCCAGCAGCAACTACAGGGATAACACCGGGGAGCTGTTTTTT. Amino acid sequence: CASSNYRDNTGELFF. The V and J genes are TRBV21-1 and TRBJ2-2; TRBD1, the table's D call, lacks a check against the DNA. TRBV21-1 is tagged as a pseudogene. This CDR3 region has 15 residues.

This clone was counted between two and nine times. The rearrangement links TRBV7-9 to TRBJ1-5; unclear D gene. The germline V gene has CDR1 SEHNR and CDR2 FQNEAQ (reference sequence). This CDR3 contains 11 residues. The germline V and J ends were trimmed by 1 base and 9 bases, with 4 bases remaining between them. CDR3 region: CASSLGGPQHF. CDR3 coding DNA: TGTGCCAGCAGCTTAGGCGGGCCCCAGCATTTT.

This clone was counted only a few times. The chain employs TRBV7-8 and TRBJ1-3, with 8 nucleotides matching TRBD1. This CDR3 spans 18 amino acids. The germline V gene has CDR1 SGHVS and CDR2 FQNEAQ. V lost 2 bases, J lost 0 bases, and 9 bases stayed unmatched. The CDR3 is CASSLISTTGGSGNTIYF. The DNA of the CDR3 is TGTGCCAGCAGCTTAATATCAACTACAGGGGGCTCTGGAAACACCATATATTTT.

This clone has more than one count but fewer than ten. Other DNA sequences in this sample translate to the same CDR3. The gene calls are TRBV28 and TRBJ1-5, with D possibly matching TRBD1 (6 bases). V lost 5 bases and J lost 7, with 15 bases in between. Germline CDR1 reads MDHEN; CDR2 reads SYDVKM. The CDR3 length is 14 residues. The CDR3 region is CASSHSQGVQPQHF. Written as DNA, the CDR3 is TGTGCCAGCAGTCACTCACAGGGTGTCCAGCCCCAGCATTTT.

This sequence joins TRBV18 and TRBJ2-7, with TRBD1 identical over 8 bases. Germline V gene data show CDR1 as KGHSH and CDR2 as LQKENI. With V trimmed by 4 bases and J by 7 bases, 6 bases remained unmatched. The CDR3 totals 13 residues. The CDR3 is CASSQDRAGEQYF. The CDR3 nucleotides are TGTGCCAGCTCACAGGACAGGGCGGGAGAGCAGTACTTC.